These 10 T cell receptor beta chains were sequenced from one sample in a study of shared clonotypes between healthy human individuals. Naive CD8 cells comprised CD45RO-negative, CCR7-positively selected cells, excluding terminally differentiated effector memory CD45RA+ cells. Assay: immunoSEQ multiplex PCR; the TCRdb copy retains only in-frame clones and omits some. The sample contains about 1,900,000 clones, roughly 94% of which appear only once. Source material: naive CD8+ T cells sorted from blood. These receptors were collected from a man between 18 and 35 years old in good health.

Comments on this clone: Other DNA sequences of this sample code for an identical CDR3. The CDR3 region has the DNA TGTGCCAGTAGTATAGGACCGAACACCGGGGAGCTGTTTTTT. Its protein product is CASSIGPNTGELFF. V gene TRBV19 combines with J gene TRBJ2-2, with D unresolved. Between the trimmed V and J ends, which lost 1 base and 0 bases, there was a span of 3 bases. The CDR3 is made up of 14 amino acids. CDR1 and CDR2 from the germline V gene are LNHDA and SQIVND (reference sequence). The whole variable domain, remainder taken from reference TRBV19 and TRBJ2-2, is DGGITQSPKYLFRKEGQNVTLSCEQNLNHDAMYWYRQDPGQGLRLIYYSQIVNDFQKGDIAEGYSVSREKKESFPLTVTSAQKNPTAFYLCASSIGPNTGELFFGEGSRLTVL.

The chain joins TRBV7-9 to TRBJ2-7; a possible D gene is TRBD1 (5 bases). This CDR3 has 13 residues. V lost 5 bases and J lost 1, with 9 bases in between. The germline V gene encodes CDR1 SEHNR and CDR2 FQNEAQ (reference sequence). The CDR3, as DNA: TGTGCCAGCAGCATTGACAGATCCTACGAGCAGTACTTC. Translation gives CASSIDRSYEQYF.

V gene TRBV7-6 combines with J gene TRBJ2-1, with 14 bases that match TRBD2. The CDR3 length is 17 residues. V gave up 5 bases and J gave up 7 bases; unmatched junction bases: 10. CDR1 is SGHVS, CDR2 FNYEAQ, per germline. In DNA form, the CDR3 reads TGTGCCAGCAGCCCCCGGGAAGGGACTAGCGGGAGTAATGAGCAGTTCTTC. It is translated as CASSPREGTSGSNEQFF.

A word on this clone: Other DNA sequences of this sample code for an identical CDR3. The chain joins TRBV5-4 to TRBJ2-1; D may be TRBD1 or TRBD2 (7 bases each). Germline V gives CDR1 SGHNT, CDR2 YYREEE (reference sequence). CDR3 size: 13 residues. Trimming took 3 bases from V and 6 from J, leaving 10 bases between them. This chain's CDR3 is CASSSGGGNEQFF. The CDR3 DNA follows: TGTGCCAGCAGCTCAGGGGGGGGCAATGAGCAGTTCTTC.

The rearrangement links TRBV5-1 to TRBJ2-5; 7 bases line up with TRBD1. CDR3 length: 15 amino acids. Trimming removed 4 bases from V and 2 bases from J; junction bases left unmatched: 8. Germline CDR1 reads SGHRS; CDR2 reads YFSETQ. CDR3 bases: TGCGCCAGCAGCGGGCGGCAACAGGGGCAAGAGACCCAGTACTTC. This translates into CASSGRQQGQETQYF.

CDR3: CASSQDGGGRAIEQFF. CDR3 DNA sequence: TGCGCCAGCAGCCAAGACGGGGGCGGGAGGGCCATTGAGCAGTTCTTC. V and J are TRBV4-1 and TRBJ2-1, with TRBD2 matching 9 bases. Germline assignment: CDR1 MGHRA and CDR2 YSYEKL. J gave up 9 bases and V 0 bases, and 9 bases lay outside the gene matches. The CDR3 sequence is 16 residues long.

The chain employs TRBV7-9 and TRBJ1-3, with D hard to call. This CDR3 comprises 12 residues. V dropped 5 bases and J dropped 8 bases, with 10 bases sitting between them. The V gene's germline CDR1 is SEHNR and CDR2 FQNEAQ (reference sequence). The CDR3 nucleotides read TGTGCCAGCAGCCCGCGATGGGACACCATATATTTT. Its translation: CASSPRWDTIYF.

The chain employs TRBV23-1 and TRBJ2-5; the match to TRBD1 covers 7 bases. TRBV23-1 is treated as an ORF (open reading frame) with a function not yet certain. The CDR3 is made up of 16 amino acids. Trimming took 4 bases from V and 9 from J; bases not matched to a gene: 17. In DNA form, the CDR3 reads TGCGCCAGCAGTCGGCCGGACAGCCAAAATAGGGGGCCCCAGTACTTC. Residues: CASSRPDSQNRGPQYF.

The genes are TRBV11-3 and TRBJ2-3, with 11 bases that match TRBD1. The germline gives CDR1 SGHNT, CDR2 YENEEA. The CDR3 length is 16 residues. J lost 3 bases, V lost 5 bases, and 7 bases had no gene match. CDR3 nucleotides: TGTGCCAGCAGCATGAGGACAGGGGGCTTGACAGATACGCAGTATTTT. Its translation is CASSMRTGGLTDTQYF. The variable domain in full, completed from reference TRBV11-3 and TRBJ2-3, reads EAGVVQSPRYKIIEKKQPVAFWCNPISGHNTLYWYLQNLGQGPELLIRYENEEAVDDSQLPKDRFSAERLKGVDSTLKIQPAELGDSAVYLCASSMRTGGLTDTQYFGPGTRLTVL.

As DNA, the CDR3 is TGTGCCAGCGAGGCAGGGCCTAACACAGATACGCAGTATTTT. This encodes CASEAGPNTDTQYF. The chain carries TRBV6-6 and TRBJ2-3, with D perhaps matching TRBD1 (5 bases). Germline V lookup: CDR1 MNHNY, CDR2 SVGAGI (reference sequence). This CDR3 has 14 residues. With 8 bases removed from V and 2 bases from J, the gap between germline ends came to 14 bases.